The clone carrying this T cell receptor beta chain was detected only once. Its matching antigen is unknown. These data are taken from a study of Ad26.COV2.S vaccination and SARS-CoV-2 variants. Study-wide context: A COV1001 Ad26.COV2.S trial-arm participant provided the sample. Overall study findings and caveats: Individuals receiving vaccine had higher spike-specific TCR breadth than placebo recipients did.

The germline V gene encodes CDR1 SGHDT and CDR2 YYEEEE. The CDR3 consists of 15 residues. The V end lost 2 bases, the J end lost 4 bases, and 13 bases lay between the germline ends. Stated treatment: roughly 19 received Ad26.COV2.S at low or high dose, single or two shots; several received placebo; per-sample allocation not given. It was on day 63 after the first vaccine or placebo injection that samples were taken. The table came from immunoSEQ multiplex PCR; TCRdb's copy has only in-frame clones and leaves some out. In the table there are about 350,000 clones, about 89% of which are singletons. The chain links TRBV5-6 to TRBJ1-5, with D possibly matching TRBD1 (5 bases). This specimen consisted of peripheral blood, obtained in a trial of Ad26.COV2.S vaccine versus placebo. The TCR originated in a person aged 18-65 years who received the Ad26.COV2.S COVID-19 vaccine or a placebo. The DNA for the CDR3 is TGTGCCAGCAGCTTCGGCGGCGGGGGAAATCAGCCCCAGCATTTT. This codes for CASSFGGGGNQPQHF. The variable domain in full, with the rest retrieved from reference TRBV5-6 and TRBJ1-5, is DAGVTQSPTHLIKTRGQQVTLRCSPKSGHDTVSWYQQALGQGPQFIFQYYEEEERQRGNFPDRFSGHQFPNYSSELNVNALLLGDSALYLCASSFGGGGNQPQHFGDGTRLSIL.